These T cell receptor beta chains were read from a single sample in a study of blood T cell repertoires in COVID-19. Using immunoSEQ multiplex PCR, the repertoire was profiled, and TCRdb retains in-frame clones only, with some absent. The data hold 200,000 to 300,000 clones, with around four fifths observed a single time. The sequenced sample consisted of peripheral blood. The receptors originated from a man in his sixties with acute or convalescent COVID-19. Both conserved end residues are part of each CDR3. Each record gives: clone size, V gene, J gene, D gene, CDR3 protein, CDR3 DNA. The D gene is left open where the match is weak. Size values are once, few and many counts, or a class for expanded clones, and some rows have none.

-	TRBV19	TRBJ1-1	-	CASGSRRGGWNTEAFF	TGTGCCAGCGGCTCGCGAAGGGGGGGCTGGAACACTGAAGCTTTCTTT
once	TRBV11-2	TRBJ1-2	TRBD1	CASRRPGTGGWGYTF	TGTGCCAGCAGGCGCCCCGGGACAGGGGGCTGGGGCTACACCTTC
-	TRBV4-3	TRBJ2-3	-	CASSRRQISTDTQYF	TGCGCCAGCAGCCGTAGACAGATTAGCACAGATACGCAGTATTTT
-	TRBV2	TRBJ1-2	-	CASSGRDIGYGYTF	TGTGCCAGCAGCGGACGGGACATCGGCTATGGCTACACCTTC
few	TRBV6-2/TRBV6-3	TRBJ1-1	-	CASSYRETGEAFF	TGTGCCAGCAGTTACAGGGAGACAGGAGAAGCTTTCTTT
once	TRBV7-9	TRBJ2-7	TRBD2	CASSFPGGPTYEQYF	TGTGCCAGCAGCTTCCCGGGAGGGCCGACCTACGAGCAGTACTTC
-	TRBV9	TRBJ2-3	-	CASSTRGSLAGDTQYF	TGTGCCAGCAGCACTCGGGGGAGCCTAGCTGGAGATACGCAGTATTTT
-	TRBV6-5	TRBJ1-3	-	CASSYSTGGFGNTIYF	TGTGCCAGCAGTTACTCGACAGGCGGATTCGGAAACACCATATATTTT
-	TRBV5-1	TRBJ1-2	-	CASSVPPQGWVNGYTF	TGCGCCAGCAGCGTCCCCCCGCAGGGTTGGGTAAATGGCTACACCTTC
-	TRBV12-2	TRBJ2-7	-	CASPSSNNSYEQYF	TGTGCAAGTCCCTCGAGCAATAACTCCTACGAGCAGTACTTC
-	TRBV2	TRBJ1-5	-	CASSIAGPNQPQHF	TGTGCCAGCAGTATCGCAGGGCCTAATCAGCCCCAGCATTTT
-	TRBV6-5	TRBJ2-2	-	CASSYSKAGYEGELFF	TGTGCCAGCAGTTACTCGAAGGCAGGGTATGAGGGGGAGCTGTTTTTT
-	TRBV6-6	TRBJ2-5	TRBD2	CASSRGLAGGPTETQYF	TGTGCCAGCAGTCGGGGACTAGCGGGAGGGCCCACGGAGACCCAGTACTTC